The 24 T cell receptor beta chains below were found in one sample sequenced in a study of shared clonotypes between healthy human individuals. Assay: immunoSEQ multiplex PCR; the TCRdb copy retains only in-frame clones and omits some. This sample yields roughly 2,500,000 clones, of which approximately 94% are seen a single time; about 0.39% belongs to the top ten. The sequenced sample was naive CD4+ T cells from PBMCs. The subset is: CD45RA+ positively selected. These receptors all stem from a man aged 18 to 30 in good health. Some clones in this sample may be carry-over from other donors' samples.

This chain joins TRBV6-6 and TRBJ2-7; the D gene could be TRBD1 or TRBD2 (5 bases each). In germline, CDR1 is MNHNY, CDR2 SVGAGI (reference sequence). CDR3 size: 15 residues. The V gene lost 9 bases and the J gene lost 0 bases, with 18 bases spanning the gap. In DNA, the CDR3 is TGTGCCAGTTACCGGGACCCCTATAGCTCCTACGAGCAGTACTTC. Its translation: CASYRDPYSSYEQYF.

The chain couples TRBV30 to TRBJ1-5, with a tentative D call TRBD1 (5 bases). Trimming took 3 bases from V and 4 from J, leaving 13 bases between them. Germline V gene lookup returns CDR1 GTSNPN and CDR2 SVGIG (reference sequence). This CDR3 region has 14 residues. Written as DNA, the CDR3 is TGTGCCTGGAGCATTGGGACGGTTAATCAGCCCCAGCATTTT. Translating it yields CAWSIGTVNQPQHF.

J is TRBJ1-2 and V is TRBV6-4; possible D gene TRBD1, 5 bases. Per germline, CDR1 MRHNA and CDR2 SNTAGT. This CDR3 has 14 residues. The V gene lost 9 bases and the J gene lost 0 bases, with 14 bases spanning the gap. As DNA, the CDR3 is TGTGCCAGACGGGGCCGTCACTCTAACTATGGCTACACCTTC. Translating gives CARRGRHSNYGYTF.

This clone was detected once. This rearrangement joins TRBV28 to TRBJ2-5; TRBD2 matches at 15 bases. CDR1 and CDR2 (germline): MDHEN, SYDVKM. The CDR3 totals 18 residues. J lost 5 bases, V lost 3 bases, and 10 bases had no gene match. The CDR3: CASSLPPGLAGGGETQYF. The DNA for the CDR3 is TGTGCCAGCAGTTTGCCCCCGGGACTAGCGGGAGGCGGGGAGACCCAGTACTTC.

The chain is built from TRBV7-2 and TRBJ2-5, with D unclear. V gave up 3 bases and J gave up 0 bases, with 11 bases separating them. The CDR3 loop spans 15 amino acids. Per germline, CDR1 SGHTA and CDR2 FQGNSA. The CDR3 spells CASSFDGRNQETQYF. CDR3 DNA: TGTGCCAGCAGCTTCGACGGACGGAACCAAGAGACCCAGTACTTC.

On this clone itself: At the DNA level, this CDR3 is encoded by other sequences in the same sample as well. This rearrangement joins TRBV7-3 to TRBJ1-3; 7 nucleotides match TRBD1. Per germline, CDR1 SGHTA and CDR2 FQGTGA. Losses at the gene ends were 4 bases for V and 0 bases for J; bases not matched to a gene: 0. The CDR3 has 14 residues. The CDR3 reads CASSSGGSGNTIYF. The CDR3 coding sequence is TGTGCCAGCAGCTCAGGGGGCTCTGGAAACACCATATATTTT.

This clone was detected once. V usage is TRBV7-6 and J usage is TRBJ1-4, with 7 bases that match TRBD1. With 1 base clipped from V and 14 bases from J, the junction kept 10 bases outside the gene matches. The CDR3 is 14 amino acids. Germline CDR1 reads SGHVS; CDR2 reads FNYEAQ. The CDR3 protein is CASSLEGARNRLFF. The CDR3 DNA reads as TGTGCCAGCAGCTTAGAGGGGGCCCGCAATCGGCTGTTTTTT. The complete variable domain, with remaining parts taken from reference TRBV7-6 and TRBJ1-4, reads GAGVSQSPRYKVTKRGQDVALRCDPISGHVSLYWYRQALGQGPEFLTYFNYEAQQDKSGLPNDRFSAERPEGSISTLTIQRTEQRDSAMYRCASSLEGARNRLFFGSGTQLSVL.

The gene calls are TRBV5-1 and TRBJ2-2, with unresolved D. V shed 2 bases and J shed 7 bases, with 15 bases lying between them. Per the germline V gene, CDR1 is SGHRS and CDR2 is YFSETQ. CDR3 length: 15 residues. CDR3 protein: CASSLYQTPVGELFF. In nucleotides, the CDR3 is TGCGCCAGCAGCTTATACCAGACCCCCGTCGGGGAGCTGTTTTTT.

The chain employs TRBV27 and TRBJ2-2, with a possible D match to TRBD2 (6 bases). The CDR3 consists of 16 residues. Per the germline V gene, CDR1 is MNHEY and CDR2 is SMNVEV (reference sequence). The V and J ends lost 0 bases and 2 bases respectively, with 10 bases between them. The DNA for the CDR3 is TGTGCCAGCAGTTTATCCCCGGGACTTAACACCGGGGAGCTGTTTTTT. It encodes CASSLSPGLNTGELFF.

Comments on this clone: This same CDR3 is encoded by further DNA sequences in the sample. This sequence joins TRBV6-1 and TRBJ2-1, with D perhaps matching TRBD1 (6 bases). Germline loops: CDR1 MNHNS, CDR2 SASEGT. The CDR3 spans 14 residues. V was cut by 6 bases and J by 0 bases, with 9 bases left in between. The CDR3 loop is CASSRGSSYNEQFF. CDR3 coding DNA: TGTGCCAGCAGCAGGGGAAGCTCCTACAATGAGCAGTTCTTC.

Notes on this clone: Other DNA sequences within the sample encode an identical CDR3. The rearrangement uses TRBV9 and TRBJ2-7; 8 bases match TRBD2. V trimming: 0 bases; J trimming: 0 bases; junction bases outside the gene matches: 5. The CDR3 is made up of 16 amino acids. Germline V lookup: CDR1 SGDLS, CDR2 YYNGEE. DNA for the CDR3: TGTGCCAGCAGCGTAGGAAGCGGGGGAGCCTCCTACGAGCAGTACTTC. Encoded protein: CASSVGSGGASYEQYF.

Only one count was recorded for this clone. Additional DNA sequences in this sample encode the identical CDR3. This chain uses TRBV5-4 with TRBJ2-6; D is unclear. The CDR3 loop spans 15 amino acids. V lost 0 bases to trimming and J lost 4 bases, with 8 bases between them. From germline, CDR1 is SGHNT and CDR2 YYREEE (reference sequence). The CDR3 is CASSLGGSGANVLTF. The CDR3 DNA reads as TGTGCCAGCAGCTTGGGTGGATCCGGGGCCAACGTCCTGACTTTC.

CDR3 DNA sequence: TGCGCCAGCAGCTTGGGGTCCGGGACAGGGTACGGCTACACCTTC. This sequence encodes CASSLGSGTGYGYTF. The rearrangement links TRBV5-1 to TRBJ1-2, with TRBD1 matching over 9 bases. Looked up from germline, CDR1 is SGHRS and CDR2 is YFSETQ. Trimming removed 0 bases from V and 8 bases from J; junction bases left unmatched: 8. CDR3 length: 15 amino acids.

V is TRBV7-6 and J is TRBJ2-2; 7 nucleotides match TRBD2. The CDR3 loop spans 15 amino acids. Germline CDR1 is SGHVS and CDR2 is FNYEAQ. J lost 4 bases, V lost 0 bases, and 2 bases had no gene match. This chain's CDR3 is CASSLAGEGTGELFF. CDR3 in DNA: TGTGCCAGCAGCTTAGCAGGGGAGGGCACCGGGGAGCTGTTTTTT. Using reference TRBV7-6 and TRBJ2-2 for the parts outside the CDR3, the full variable domain is GAGVSQSPRYKVTKRGQDVALRCDPISGHVSLYWYRQALGQGPEFLTYFNYEAQQDKSGLPNDRFSAERPEGSISTLTIQRTEQRDSAMYRCASSLAGEGTGELFFGEGSRLTVL.

This clone was found once. This rearrangement joins TRBV5-1 to TRBJ2-7; TRBD2 aligns across 16 bases. The CDR3 extends over 17 amino acids. With V trimmed by 4 bases and J by 5 bases, 9 bases remained unmatched. CDR1 is SGHRS and CDR2 is YFSETQ in the germline V gene. The CDR3 reads CASSPSGLAGGHNEQYF. In DNA form, the CDR3 reads TGCGCCAGCAGCCCTTCGGGACTAGCGGGAGGGCACAACGAGCAGTACTTC.

V and J are TRBV28 and TRBJ2-3; perhaps D is TRBD1 or TRBD2 (6 bases each). The germline V gene encodes CDR1 MDHEN and CDR2 SYDVKM. V was shortened by 7 bases and J by 4 bases, with 15 bases between the two germline ends. CDR3 size: 14 residues. DNA for the CDR3: TGTGCCAGCACCCCCCTGGGGGGCCCAGATACGCAGTATTTT. This codes for CASTPLGGPDTQYF.

Concerning this clone itself: Different DNA sequences within this sample yield the same CDR3. The V and J genes are TRBV27 and TRBJ2-7; D is undetermined. CDR3 length: 13 residues. Germline V gene data show CDR1 as MNHEY and CDR2 as SMNVEV (reference sequence). Trimming removed 5 bases at V and 0 bases at J, with 8 bases between. The CDR3 reads CASSPRSSYEQYF. DNA for the CDR3: TGTGCCAGCAGTCCGCGGAGCTCCTACGAGCAGTACTTC.

To note about this clone: At the DNA level, this CDR3 is encoded by other sequences in the same sample as well. The chain links TRBV18 to TRBJ1-3; D is ambiguous. The CDR3 is made up of 15 amino acids. V was shortened by 3 bases and J by 0 bases, with 9 bases between the two germline ends. Per the germline V gene, CDR1 is KGHSH and CDR2 is LQKENI. The CDR3 sequence is CASSPDRSSGNTIYF. The CDR3 DNA follows: TGTGCCAGCTCACCGGACCGAAGCTCTGGAAACACCATATATTTT.

This clone has just one count. The rearrangement links TRBV5-1 to TRBJ2-3; TRBD2 agrees at 13 bases. CDR1 SGHRS and CDR2 YFSETQ come from the germline V gene. The trim removed 0 bases at V and 2 bases at J, leaving 3 bases unmatched. The CDR3 length is 17 residues. This chain's CDR3 is CASSLAGTSGATDTQYF. CDR3 DNA: TGCGCCAGCAGCTTGGCGGGGACTAGCGGGGCCACAGATACGCAGTATTTT.

This clone was seen once. This sequence joins TRBV25-1 and TRBJ1-2; D possibly corresponds to TRBD1 (5 bases). Between the trimmed V and J ends, which lost 3 bases and 0 bases, there was a span of 11 bases. Germline V gives CDR1 MGHDK, CDR2 SYGVNS. The CDR3 has 15 residues. The CDR3 nucleotides read TGTGCCAGCAGTGACGGGACCGCCGCTAACTATGGCTACACCTTC. Amino acid sequence: CASSDGTAANYGYTF.

The chain is built from TRBV7-3 and TRBJ2-5, with D unclear. The DNA end lines up better with TRBJ2-7; the J call may be wrong. Germline assignment: CDR1 SGHTA and CDR2 FQGTGA. The CDR3 loop spans 13 amino acids. The CDR3 nucleotides read TGTGCCAGCAGCTCGGATCCCACCTACGAGCAGTACTTC. Its translation is CASSSDPTYEQYF.

The chain carries TRBV11-2 and TRBJ2-7; D gene uncertain. CDR1 SGHAT and CDR2 FQNNGV come from the germline V gene. This CDR3 is 14 amino acids long. V dropped 5 bases and J dropped 4 bases, with 15 bases sitting between them. Here the CDR3 reads CASSRQVTEYEQYF. In DNA form, the CDR3 reads TGTGCCAGCAGCCGCCAGGTTACTGAATACGAGCAGTACTTC.

The chain uses TRBV27 and TRBJ1-5; D is unresolved. The CDR3 consists of 12 residues. V was shortened by 3 bases and J by 3 bases, with 3 bases between the two germline ends. Germline CDR1 reads MNHEY; CDR2 reads SMNVEV (reference sequence). CDR3 nucleotide sequence: TGTGCCAGCAGTTTTTACAATCAGCCCCAGCATTTT. This encodes CASSFYNQPQHF.

The V gene is TRBV27, the J gene TRBJ2-2, with 10 bases aligning to TRBD1. The V and J ends lost 5 bases and 3 bases, in that order; junction bases with no gene match: 9. There are 17 residues in the CDR3. Germline assignment: CDR1 MNHEY and CDR2 SMNVEV (reference sequence). The CDR3 loop is CASSRPRGQGYTGELFF. CDR3 nucleotide sequence: TGTGCCAGCAGTAGGCCGCGGGGACAGGGGTACACCGGGGAGCTGTTTTTT.